The 5 T cell receptor beta chains presented below share a single source sample, sequenced in a study of blood T cell repertoires in COVID-19. The data were produced by immunoSEQ multiplex PCR, yet TCRdb's version contains in-frame clones alone and is incomplete. The profile shows roughly 250,000 clones, around 90% of them singletons. The sample taken for sequencing was PBMCs or T cells enriched from blood (not recorded which). The source of these receptors is a woman in her forties or fifties who had recovered from COVID-19.

V usage is TRBV9 and J usage is TRBJ1-1; D ambiguous. Germline CDR1 and CDR2: SGDLS and YYNGEE. The ends were cut back, 4 bases at V and 2 bases at J, with 9 bases in the middle. CDR3 length: 13 residues. The CDR3 DNA reads as TGTGCCAGCAGCTTCGCGAGTAACACTGAAGCTTTCTTT. This translates into CASSFASNTEAFF.

This clone showed up just once. This chain joins TRBV14 and TRBJ2-3; TRBD2 aligns across 13 bases. CDR3 length: 21 amino acids. Germline V gene data show CDR1 as SGHDN and CDR2 as FVKESK. After removal of 0 bases from V and 2 bases from J, the junction contained 14 bases not matched to a gene. This CDR3 is CASSQDLGLAGAKGSTDTQYF. In DNA form, the CDR3 reads TGTGCCAGCAGCCAAGACCTTGGACTAGCGGGAGCGAAGGGCTCCACAGATACGCAGTATTTT.

This clone showed up just once. The V call is TRBV10-3, the J call TRBJ1-1; tentatively, D is TRBD1 (6 bases). V lost 7 bases and J lost 3, with 18 bases in between. The CDR3 loop spans 15 amino acids. CDR1 is ENHRY and CDR2 is SYGVKD in the germline V gene. CDR3 sequence (DNA): TGTGCCATCACCCGGACAGTCCTCGGGGACACTGAAGCTTTCTTT. It codes for CAITRTVLGDTEAFF.

The DNA of the CDR3 is TGTGCCAGCAGTACGGGAGGGTTTTGGGAGCAGTTCTTC. Translated: CASSTGGFWEQFF. This chain connects TRBV28 to TRBJ2-1; 8 nucleotides align to TRBD2. The CDR3 runs 13 residues. Trimming at V came to 5 bases and at J to 10 bases, leaving 7 bases not matched to a gene. Germline values: CDR1 MDHEN, CDR2 SYDVKM.

V gene TRBV27 combines with J gene TRBJ2-2; TRBD2 aligns across 10 bases. J was trimmed by 4 bases and V by 6 bases; bases with no gene match: 20. From germline, CDR1 is MNHEY and CDR2 SMNVEV (reference sequence). The CDR3 has 20 residues. DNA of the CDR3: TGTGCCAGCAGCAAAGGGGGGAGGTTCAGCGGGAGGGCTGGCACCGGGGAGCTGTTTTTT. It encodes CASSKGGRFSGRAGTGELFF.